This TCR beta chain was captured by sequencing in a study of PD-1 blockade in classical Hodgkin lymphoma. The assay was immunoSEQ multiplex PCR, and TCRdb's table has in-frame clones only and misses some. This table holds around 40,000 clones, over 75% found once. V shed 8 bases and J shed 4 bases, with 20 bases lying between them. The CDR3 loop spans 15 amino acids. The germline CDR1 and CDR2 sequences are MNHNS and SASEGT. With no exception, relapse followed autologous stem cell transplantation in all patients, and brentuximab vedotin exposure varied. For this clone: Its antigen is not known.

Study-wide results and caveats: With CD4+ cells, TCR diversity rose significantly by C4D1, but not with CD8+ cells. Complete responders' baseline diversity resembled that of newly diagnosed patients. Healthy donors reportedly exceeded newly diagnosed patients in baseline TCR diversity. After ASCT, patients who started nivolumab under 1 year later were excluded.

Sequences were derived from peripheral blood mononuclear cells (PBMCs), sampled at baseline. The sequence was obtained from a human donor with classical Hodgkin lymphoma. The rearrangement uses TRBV6-1 and TRBJ1-2; D might be TRBD1 (6 bases). CDR3 protein: CASCRGGRLVYGYTF. CDR3 DNA: TGTGCCAGCTGTAGGGGGGGGAGGTTGGTCTATGGCTACACCTTC.